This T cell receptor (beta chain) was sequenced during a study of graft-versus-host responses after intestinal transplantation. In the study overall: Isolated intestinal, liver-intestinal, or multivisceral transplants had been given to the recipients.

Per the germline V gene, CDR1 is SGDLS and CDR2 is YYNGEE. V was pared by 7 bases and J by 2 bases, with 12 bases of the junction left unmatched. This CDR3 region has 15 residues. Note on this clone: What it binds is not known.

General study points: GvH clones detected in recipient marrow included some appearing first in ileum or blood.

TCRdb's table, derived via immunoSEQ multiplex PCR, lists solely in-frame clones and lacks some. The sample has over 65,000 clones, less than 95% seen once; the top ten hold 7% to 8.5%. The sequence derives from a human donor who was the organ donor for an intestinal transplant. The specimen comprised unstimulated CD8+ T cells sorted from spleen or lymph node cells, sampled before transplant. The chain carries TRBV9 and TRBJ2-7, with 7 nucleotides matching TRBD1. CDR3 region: CASGATGAATYEQYF. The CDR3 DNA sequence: TGTGCCAGCGGCGCTACAGGGGCTGCGACCTACGAGCAGTACTTC.